A selection of T cell receptor beta chains follows, all from one sample in a study of Ad26.COV2.S vaccination and SARS-CoV-2 variants. Method: immunoSEQ multiplex PCR; TCRdb's copy keeps in-frame clones and lacks some. The sample yields approximately 140,000 clones, around 86% seen once. Sequences were derived from peripheral blood, sampled after recovery from COVID-19. The receptor set was obtained from a human donor who had recovered from COVID-19. Both conserved end residues are part of each CDR3. Each record gives: V gene, clone size, D gene, J gene, CDR3 protein, CDR3 DNA. D genes are given only for firm matches. Clone size appears in some rows only: once, few, many, or a class for an expanded clone.

V gene: TRBV28
clone size: -
D gene: -
J gene: TRBJ2-1
CDR3 protein: CASSLQGFNEQFF
CDR3 DNA: TGTGCCAGCAGTTTACAGGGCTTCAATGAGCAGTTCTTC

V gene: TRBV28
clone size: once
D gene: TRBD1
J gene: TRBJ1-3
CDR3 protein: CASSSTGTGIQKYQF
CDR3 DNA: TGTGCCAGCAGTTCGACCGGGACAGGGATCCAAAAGTACCAGTTT

V gene: TRBV6-2/TRBV6-3
clone size: -
D gene: TRBD1
J gene: TRBJ1-1
CDR3 protein: CASSSWQGAMRAFF
CDR3 DNA: TGTGCCAGCAGTTCATGGCAGGGGGCAATGCGGGCTTTCTTT

V gene: TRBV11-2
clone size: few
D gene: -
J gene: TRBJ1-1
CDR3 protein: CASSLDPGKTGAFF
CDR3 DNA: TGTGCCAGCAGCTTAGATCCGGGGAAGACGGGGGCTTTCTTT

V gene: TRBV5-4
clone size: -
D gene: -
J gene: TRBJ2-2
CDR3 protein: CASSLSSRGSAAGELFF
CDR3 DNA: TGTGCCAGCAGCTTGTCCTCACGGGGGTCGGCGGCCGGGGAGCTGTTTTTT

V gene: TRBV3-1/TRBV3-2
clone size: -
D gene: -
J gene: TRBJ1-2
CDR3 protein: CASSPSGVGVYGYTF
CDR3 DNA: TGTGCCAGCAGCCCCTCGGGGGTAGGAGTCTATGGCTACACCTTC

V gene: TRBV19
clone size: -
D gene: -
J gene: TRBJ2-3
CDR3 protein: CASSIYKPPTDTQYF
CDR3 DNA: TGTGCCAGTAGTATATATAAACCTCCCACAGATACGCAGTATTTT

V gene: TRBV6-5
clone size: -
D gene: -
J gene: TRBJ1-3
CDR3 protein: CASSSHVSGNTIYF
CDR3 DNA: TGTGCCAGCAGTTCACACGTCTCTGGAAACACCATATATTTT

V gene: TRBV6-1
clone size: -
D gene: -
J gene: TRBJ1-3
CDR3 protein: CASSDIQNSGNTIYF
CDR3 DNA: TGTGCCAGCAGTGATATTCAAAACTCTGGAAACACCATATATTTT

V gene: TRBV9
clone size: -
D gene: -
J gene: TRBJ1-4
CDR3 protein: CASSVVVAEKLFF
CDR3 DNA: TGTGCCAGCAGCGTAGTTGTGGCTGAAAAACTGTTTTTT

V gene: TRBV4-1
clone size: once
D gene: TRBD2
J gene: TRBJ2-5
CDR3 protein: CASSHEAGGPETQYF
CDR3 DNA: TGCGCCAGCAGCCATGAAGCGGGGGGGCCGGAGACCCAGTACTTC

V gene: TRBV11-2
clone size: once
D gene: -
J gene: TRBJ2-5
CDR3 protein: CASSLDQETQYF
CDR3 DNA: TGTGCCAGCAGCTTGGACCAAGAGACCCAGTACTTC

V gene: TRBV5-1
clone size: few
D gene: -
J gene: TRBJ1-1
CDR3 protein: CASSLQDRTEAFF
CDR3 DNA: TGCGCCAGCAGCTTGCAGGACAGAACTGAAGCTTTCTTT

V gene: TRBV4-3
clone size: -
D gene: TRBD1
J gene: TRBJ2-7
CDR3 protein: CASSQDPGQSFYEQYF
CDR3 DNA: TGCGCCAGCAGCCAAGATCCGGGACAGTCCTTCTACGAGCAGTACTTC

V gene: TRBV7-9
clone size: few
D gene: -
J gene: TRBJ1-1
CDR3 protein: CASSPSGNTEAFF
CDR3 DNA: TGTGCCAGCAGCCCGTCAGGGAACACTGAAGCTTTCTTT

V gene: TRBV6-5
clone size: -
D gene: -
J gene: TRBJ2-1
CDR3 protein: CASSYLSTGEQFF
CDR3 DNA: TGTGCCAGCAGTTACTTATCCACGGGTGAGCAGTTCTTC

V gene: TRBV28
clone size: -
D gene: TRBD1
J gene: TRBJ2-7
CDR3 protein: CASSQGTVREQYF
CDR3 DNA: TGTGCCAGCAGTCAGGGGACAGTTCGCGAGCAGTACTTC

V gene: TRBV7-2
clone size: once
D gene: -
J gene: TRBJ2-3
CDR3 protein: CASVDRTDTQYF
CDR3 DNA: TGTGCCAGCGTGGACAGAACAGATACGCAGTATTTT

V gene: TRBV28
clone size: -
D gene: -
J gene: TRBJ2-7
CDR3 protein: CASSTPTRAYF
CDR3 DNA: TGTGCCAGCAGTACCCCCACCCGGGCGTACTTC

V gene: TRBV30
clone size: -
D gene: -
J gene: TRBJ1-1
CDR3 protein: CAWSVRPFGNTEAFF
CDR3 DNA: TGTGCCTGGAGTGTACGACCGTTCGGGAACACTGAAGCTTTCTTT

V gene: TRBV7-9
clone size: -
D gene: TRBD1
J gene: TRBJ1-2
CDR3 protein: CASSLASGGANYGYTF
CDR3 DNA: TGTGCCAGCAGCTTAGCCTCAGGGGGAGCTAACTATGGCTACACCTTC

V gene: TRBV19
clone size: -
D gene: -
J gene: TRBJ1-6
CDR3 protein: CASTSGSPLHF
CDR3 DNA: TGTGCCAGTACTTCAGGTTCACCCCTCCACTTT

V gene: TRBV10-2
clone size: -
D gene: TRBD1
J gene: TRBJ1-2
CDR3 protein: CASSEGTGGFFGYTF
CDR3 DNA: TGCGCCAGCAGTGAGGGGACAGGGGGCTTTTTTGGCTACACCTTC

V gene: TRBV28
clone size: -
D gene: -
J gene: TRBJ2-6
CDR3 protein: CASSLEGSGANVLTF
CDR3 DNA: TGTGCCAGCAGTTTGGAGGGCTCTGGGGCCAACGTCCTGACTTTC

V gene: TRBV19
clone size: -
D gene: -
J gene: TRBJ1-1
CDR3 protein: CASQMNTEAFF
CDR3 DNA: TGTGCCAGCCAGATGAACACTGAAGCTTTCTTT

V gene: TRBV27
clone size: -
D gene: -
J gene: TRBJ1-2
CDR3 protein: CASSLGSPTYGYTF
CDR3 DNA: TGTGCCAGCAGTTTAGGCAGTCCGACCTATGGCTACACCTTC

V gene: TRBV18
clone size: -
D gene: -
J gene: TRBJ2-6
CDR3 protein: CASSPSAGGTSGANVLTF
CDR3 DNA: TGTGCCAGCTCACCATCTGCAGGGGGGACCTCTGGGGCCAACGTCCTGACTTTC

V gene: TRBV5-1
clone size: -
D gene: TRBD1
J gene: TRBJ1-4
CDR3 protein: CASSSSDRATNEKLFF
CDR3 DNA: TGCGCCAGCAGCTCCTCGGACAGGGCAACTAATGAAAAACTGTTTTTT

V gene: TRBV7-9
clone size: few
D gene: -
J gene: TRBJ1-2
CDR3 protein: CASSPELWEGGYTF
CDR3 DNA: TGTGCCAGCAGCCCCGAGTTGTGGGAGGGAGGCTACACCTTC

V gene: TRBV19
clone size: many
D gene: -
J gene: TRBJ1-2
CDR3 protein: CASSIESGARGYTF
CDR3 DNA: TGTGCCAGTAGTATAGAATCGGGGGCTCGCGGCTACACCTTC

V gene: TRBV10-2
clone size: -
D gene: -
J gene: TRBJ1-6
CDR3 protein: CASSDAAGNSPLHF
CDR3 DNA: TGCGCCAGCAGTGATGCTGCCGGTAATTCACCCCTCCACTTT

V gene: TRBV9
clone size: -
D gene: -
J gene: TRBJ1-5
CDR3 protein: CASSVGENQPQHF
CDR3 DNA: TGTGCCAGCAGCGTAGGGGAAAATCAGCCCCAGCATTTT

V gene: TRBV20-1
clone size: -
D gene: TRBD2
J gene: TRBJ2-3
CDR3 protein: CSASIPGGLRDTQYF
CDR3 DNA: TGCAGTGCTAGTATTCCGGGGGGGCTTAGAGATACGCAGTATTTT

V gene: TRBV27
clone size: once
D gene: -
J gene: TRBJ1-5
CDR3 protein: CASGQPNQPQHF
CDR3 DNA: TGTGCCAGCGGGCAGCCAAATCAGCCCCAGCATTTT

V gene: TRBV7-2
clone size: -
D gene: -
J gene: TRBJ1-4
CDR3 protein: CASSPRPQGLFLANEKLFF
CDR3 DNA: TGTGCCAGCAGCCCCCGCCCACAGGGTCTGTTTTTGGCTAATGAAAAACTGTTTTTT

V gene: TRBV3-1/TRBV3-2
clone size: -
D gene: TRBD2
J gene: TRBJ2-3
CDR3 protein: CASSLPRAGGLTDTQYF
CDR3 DNA: TGTGCCAGCAGCCTCCCGCGAGCGGGGGGCTTGACAGATACGCAGTATTTT

V gene: TRBV19
clone size: -
D gene: TRBD1
J gene: TRBJ1-2
CDR3 protein: CASSHRGKTGYTF
CDR3 DNA: TGTGCCAGTAGTCACAGGGGGAAAACTGGCTACACCTTC

V gene: TRBV7-8
clone size: -
D gene: TRBD2
J gene: TRBJ2-1
CDR3 protein: CASSLDATSGGLPNNEQFF
CDR3 DNA: TGTGCCAGCAGCTTAGACGCAACTAGCGGGGGACTCCCTAACAATGAGCAGTTCTTC